The T cell receptor beta chain described here comes from a study of OX40 agonist ivuxolimab in advanced cancers. The CDR3 has 15 residues. Trimming pared 7 bases from V and 13 bases from J, leaving 23 bases between. CDR1 and CDR2 (germline): MNHEY, SVGAGI. The assay was immunoSEQ multiplex PCR, and TCRdb's table has in-frame clones only and misses some. In the table there are fewer than 70,000 clones, under 85% of which are singletons. A few counts support this clone. Blood sampling was done at baseline, cycle 4 day 1, and cycle 7 day 1. The specimen was CD4+ or CD8+ T cells sorted from blood, collected in a trial of the OX40 agonist ivuxolimab. The V and J genes are TRBV6-5 and TRBJ2-6; D possibly corresponds to TRBD2 (6 bases). This clonotype originated in an adult with an advanced solid tumor such as melanoma, head and neck, liver or kidney cancer. The CDR3, as DNA: TGTGCCAGCACCAACACCCCCGGGGGACTGGGGGTCCTGACTTTC. Residues: CASTNTPGGLGVLTF.